Below, 10 T cell receptor beta chains from the same sample are listed, as sequenced in a study of T cell changes during pregnancy in multiple sclerosis. Measured with immunoSEQ multiplex PCR; TCRdb has only the in-frame clones, and not every one. The sample has 100,000 or so clones, around nine tenths seen once. The sample was peripheral blood, taken in the second trimester of pregnancy. The receptor source for this set is a female donor with multiple sclerosis, enrolled in a pregnancy study.

The genes are TRBV18 and TRBJ2-1; TRBD2 aligns across 9 bases. This CDR3 is built from 15 residues. Trimming removed 3 bases from V and 9 bases from J; junction bases left unmatched: 9. CDR1 is KGHSH, CDR2 LQKENI, per germline. The CDR3 sequence is CASSPGLAGWGEQFF. The CDR3 coding sequence is TGTGCCAGCTCACCGGGGCTAGCGGGATGGGGTGAGCAGTTCTTC.

The rearrangement links TRBV29-1 to TRBJ1-2; 9 bases agree with TRBD1. The length of the CDR3 is 13 residues. Germline trimming cut 6 bases from V and 3 bases from J; bases unmatched to any gene: 5. Germline lookup yields CDR1 SQVTM and CDR2 ANQGSEA. DNA of the CDR3: TGCAGCGTACTCCGGGACAGGGACTATGGCTACACCTTC. Residues: CSVLRDRDYGYTF.

In this sample, this clone turned up once. The chain has TRBV14 and TRBJ1-3; possible D gene TRBD1, 5 bases. V lost 0 bases, J lost 2 bases, and 8 bases lay in between. Per germline, CDR1 SGHDN and CDR2 FVKESK. The CDR3 is 15 amino acids. The chain's CDR3 is CASSQERGPGNTIYF. Here the CDR3 DNA reads TGTGCCAGCAGCCAAGAAAGGGGCCCTGGAAACACCATATATTTT.

The chain couples TRBV12-5 to TRBJ2-1; D is possibly TRBD1 (5 bases). Germline V lookup: CDR1 LGHNT, CDR2 FRNRAP. This CDR3 has 13 amino acids. The ends were cut back, 5 bases at V and 4 bases at J, with 9 bases in the middle. CDR3 DNA: TGTGCTAGTGGTACTACAGGATACAATGAGCAGTTCTTC. It is translated as CASGTTGYNEQFF.

This clone was seen only once. V is TRBV11-3 and J is TRBJ1-3; TRBD1 matches at 9 bases. The CDR3 spans 15 residues. Looked up from germline, CDR1 is SGHNT and CDR2 is YENEEA. V lost 4 bases and J lost 3; bases outside the gene matches: 4. The CDR3, as DNA: TGTGCCAGCAGCTACAGGGACAGGGTTGGAAACACCATATATTTT. Amino acid sequence: CASSYRDRVGNTIYF. Together with reference TRBV11-3 and TRBJ1-3, the CDR3 gives the full variable domain: EAGVVQSPRYKIIEKKQPVAFWCNPISGHNTLYWYLQNLGQGPELLIRYENEEAVDDSQLPKDRFSAERLKGVDSTLKIQPAELGDSAVYLCASSYRDRVGNTIYFGEGSWLTVV.

DNA of the CDR3: TGTGCCAGCAGTTACTCTGGGGAGAAGCTCTACGAGCAGTACTTC. It yields the protein CASSYSGEKLYEQYF. The chain uses TRBV6-6 and TRBJ2-7; a weak D match, TRBD2 (5 bases). This CDR3 contains 15 residues. The germline V gene encodes CDR1 MNHNY and CDR2 SVGAGI (reference sequence). Between the trimmed V and J ends, which lost 0 bases and 3 bases, there was a span of 12 bases.

The chain is built from TRBV5-1 and TRBJ1-3; 9 nucleotides match TRBD1. The V gene's germline CDR1 is SGHRS and CDR2 YFSETQ. The CDR3 loop spans 16 amino acids. J lost 2 bases, V lost 5 bases, and 8 bases had no gene match. This CDR3 reads CASSQGGTGPGNTIYF. CDR3 nucleotide sequence: TGCGCCAGCAGTCAAGGAGGGACAGGGCCTGGAAACACCATATATTTT. Looking up the rest from reference TRBV5-1 and TRBJ1-3 gives the full variable domain: KAGVTQTPRYLIKTRGQQVTLSCSPISGHRSVSWYQQTPGQGLQFLFEYFSETQRNKGNFPGRFSGRQFSNSRSEMNVSTLELGDSALYLCASSQGGTGPGNTIYFGEGSWLTVV.

The chain links TRBV11-2 to TRBJ2-1; 12 bases match TRBD2. Germline trimming cut 4 bases from V and 5 bases from J; bases unmatched to any gene: 12. Per the germline V gene, CDR1 is SGHAT and CDR2 is FQNNGV. The CDR3 consists of 18 residues. The CDR3 loop reads CASSSRLTSGSTDNEQFF. CDR3 nucleotides: TGTGCCAGCAGCTCGCGCCTGACTAGCGGGAGTACCGACAATGAGCAGTTCTTC.

The chain uses TRBV28 and TRBJ1-4, with 7 bases matching TRBD1. CDR3 length equals 17 residues. The trim removed 5 bases at V and 4 bases at J, leaving 13 bases unmatched. The germline CDR1 and CDR2 sequences are MDHEN and SYDVKM. The CDR3 bases are TGTGCCAGCAGTCCTCGGGACAGAACCTCTCTTAATGAAAAACTGTTTTTT. Its protein product is CASSPRDRTSLNEKLFF.

This chain's CDR3 is CASSLIGRGGRNEQYF. CDR3 bases: TGTGCCAGCAGTTTAATAGGACGCGGGGGGCGAAACGAGCAGTACTTC. The chain links TRBV28 to TRBJ2-7; 8 bases are a match to TRBD2. After removal of 2 bases from V and 5 bases from J, the junction contained 11 bases not matched to a gene. Germline loops: CDR1 MDHEN, CDR2 SYDVKM. The CDR3 covers 16 residues.